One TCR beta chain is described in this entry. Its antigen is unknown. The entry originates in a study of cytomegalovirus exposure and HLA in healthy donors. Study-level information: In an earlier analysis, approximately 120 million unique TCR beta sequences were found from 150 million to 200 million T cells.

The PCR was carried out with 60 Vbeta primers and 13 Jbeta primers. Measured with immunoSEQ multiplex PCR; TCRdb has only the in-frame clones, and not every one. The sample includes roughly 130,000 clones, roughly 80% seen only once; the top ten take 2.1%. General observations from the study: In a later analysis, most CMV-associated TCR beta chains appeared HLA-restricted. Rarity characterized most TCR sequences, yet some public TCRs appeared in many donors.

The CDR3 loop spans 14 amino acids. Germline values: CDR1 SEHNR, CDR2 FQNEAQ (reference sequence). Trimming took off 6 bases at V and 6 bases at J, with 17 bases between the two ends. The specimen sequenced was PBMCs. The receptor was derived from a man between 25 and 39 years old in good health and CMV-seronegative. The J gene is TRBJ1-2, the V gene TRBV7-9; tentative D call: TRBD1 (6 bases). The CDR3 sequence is CASRPLRDIHGYTF. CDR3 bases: TGTGCCAGCAGGCCTCTCCGGGACATCCATGGCTACACCTTC.